The present T cell receptor (beta chain) was sequenced within a study of CXCR3-negative and CXCR3-positive naive CD8 T cells. General observations from the study: Within a donor, both naive subsets shared TRBV-TRBJ usage, unlike memory cells. Greater hydrophobicity was found in TRB CDR3s of CXCR3-positive naive cells than of CXCR3-negative naive cells.

The CDR3 covers 15 residues. Germline loops: CDR1 SQVTM, CDR2 ANQGSEA. This clonotype is medium-sized (0.01 to 0.1%) by frequency. Its antigen is currently unknown. UMI-labeled 5' RACE TRB cDNA libraries were prepared from the cells. With the 5' RACE reads reprocessed, TCRdb shows one record per CDR3 protein and no DNA. The sample table includes several thousand distinct CDR3 sequences. In triplicate, each CD8+ T cell subset was sorted at 300,000 cells per replicate. The genes are TRBV29-1 and TRBJ2-6; TCRdb designates TRBD2, a call that cannot be tested without DNA. Material: naive CXCR3- CD8+ T cells from blood. Subset reported: CD45RO-CCR7+CD27+CD95- naive CD8+ T cells lacking CXCR3 (TNR3-). This sequence was found in a human donor in good health. Some clones in this sample may be carry-over from other donors' samples. The CDR3 sequence: CSVLTGGSGANVLTF.